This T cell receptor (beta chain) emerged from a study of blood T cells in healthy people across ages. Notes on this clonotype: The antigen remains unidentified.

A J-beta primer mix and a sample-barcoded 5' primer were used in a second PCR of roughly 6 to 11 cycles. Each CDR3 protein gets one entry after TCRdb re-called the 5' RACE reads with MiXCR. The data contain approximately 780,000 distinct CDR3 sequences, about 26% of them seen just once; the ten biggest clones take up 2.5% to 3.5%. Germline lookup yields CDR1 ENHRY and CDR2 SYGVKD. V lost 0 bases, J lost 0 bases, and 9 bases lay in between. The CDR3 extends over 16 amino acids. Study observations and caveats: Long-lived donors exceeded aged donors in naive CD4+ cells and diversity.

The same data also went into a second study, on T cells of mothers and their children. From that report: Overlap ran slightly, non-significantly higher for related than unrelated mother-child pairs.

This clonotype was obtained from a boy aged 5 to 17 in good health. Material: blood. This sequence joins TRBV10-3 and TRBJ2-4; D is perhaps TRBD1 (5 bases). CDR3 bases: TGTGCCATCAGTGAGTCGTCAGGGATAGCCAAAAACATTCAGTACTTC. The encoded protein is CAISESSGIAKNIQYF.